This passage covers 8 T cell receptor beta chains from one sample sequenced in a study of neurological immune-mediated disorders. TCRdb itself ran the 5' RACE reads through MiXCR, one entry per CDR3 protein. In the table there are 70,000 to 75,000 distinct CDR3 sequences, 12% to 15% of which are singletons. Time point reported: longitudinal time-point 1 (baseline). The sequenced sample consisted of PBMCs. These receptors all come from a female donor with HTLV-1-associated myelopathy (HAM/TSP).

This clonotype was observed at least ten times. In DNA, the CDR3 is TGCGCCAGCAGCTTGTTGGCGGAGCCGCGTGAAGCTTTCTTT. Protein product: CASSLLAEPREAFF. The chain is built from TRBV5-1 and TRBJ1-1; D is unresolved. The CDR3 runs to 14 residues. Germline V gene lookup returns CDR1 SGHRS and CDR2 YFSETQ. Trimming took 1 base from V and 7 from J, leaving 14 bases between them.

The V and J genes are TRBV5-1 and TRBJ2-3; tentatively, D is TRBD2 (5 bases). V lost 4 bases and J lost 7, with 16 bases in between. This CDR3 is 14 amino acids long. Germline CDR1 and CDR2: SGHRS and YFSETQ. The CDR3 loop reads CASSAEGGPYTQYF. The CDR3 DNA reads as TGCGCCAGCAGCGCCGAAGGAGGCCCCTATACGCAGTATTTT.

This clonotype was observed at least ten times. The chain employs TRBV29-1 and TRBJ2-3; 9 bases align to TRBD1. CDR1 and CDR2 (germline): SQVTM, ANQGSEA. The CDR3 extends over 15 amino acids. The trim removed 7 bases at V and 9 bases at J, leaving 17 bases unmatched. The CDR3 nucleotides are TGCAGCGCCAAACCGGAGGGACAGGGCGTTTTGACGCAGTATTTT. Protein: CSAKPEGQGVLTQYF.

This clonotype was picked up many times. The chain is built from TRBV4-2 and TRBJ2-5, with 11 positions matching TRBD2. The CDR3 has 18 amino acids. Germline V gives CDR1 LGHNA, CDR2 YNFKEQ. The ends lost 1 base at V and 5 bases at J; junction bases unmatched: 12. The CDR3 nucleotides read TGTGCCAGCAGCCAAGGGCGAACTAGCGGGGGTACAGGGGAGACCCAGTACTTC. Amino acid sequence: CASSQGRTSGGTGETQYF.

Within the sample, this clonotype is medium-sized. The chain combines TRBV12-3 or TRBV12-4 with TRBJ2-2, with D possibly being TRBD1 or TRBD2 (6 bases each). The CDR3 has 12 amino acids. V lost 8 bases to trimming and J lost 6 bases, with 10 bases between them. CDR3 loop: CASGGRAGELFF. In nucleotides, the CDR3 is TGTGCCAGCGGGGGGCGAGCCGGGGAGCTGTTTTTT.

The chain joins TRBV4-1 to TRBJ2-1, with D tentatively TRBD1 or TRBD2 (6 bases each). CDR1 is MGHRA, CDR2 YSYEKL, per germline. The CDR3 totals 17 residues. V lost 4 bases to trimming and J lost 7 bases, with 23 bases between them. CDR3 loop: CASSLVLGGHSFNEQFF. CDR3 nucleotides: TGCGCCAGCAGCCTCGTCCTGGGGGGCCATTCATTTAATGAGCAGTTCTTC.

The chain has TRBV9 and TRBJ2-5; D perhaps matches TRBD1 (5 bases). V lost 2 bases to trimming and J lost 6 bases, with 17 bases between them. Germline V gene lookup returns CDR1 SGDLS and CDR2 YYNGEE. The CDR3 contains 15 residues. The CDR3 loop reads CASSVGQGGSKTQYF. As DNA, the CDR3 is TGTGCCAGCAGCGTCGGGCAGGGCGGATCGAAGACCCAGTACTTC.

In its sample, this clonotype was seen many times. The genes are TRBV28 and TRBJ2-7; either TRBD1 or TRBD2 may supply D (5 bases each). CDR3 length: 15 amino acids. V lost 8 bases to trimming and J lost 7 bases, with 24 bases between them. Germline V gene data show CDR1 as MDHEN and CDR2 as SYDVKM. CDR3 sequence: CASGHAGTSQGEQYF. In DNA, the CDR3 is TGTGCCAGCGGCCACGCCGGGACCTCTCAAGGGGAGCAGTACTTC.